What follows describes a single TCR beta chain. The antigen is not known. V gave up 5 bases and J gave up 2 bases; unmatched junction bases: 11. Germline V gives CDR1 SEHNR, CDR2 FQNEAQ (reference sequence). This CDR3 is built from 16 residues. Replicate PCRs for sorted subsets used approximately 220 ng DNA; this equaled 30,000 to 35,000 T cell genomes. The repertoire was sequenced with immunoSEQ multiplex PCR; TCRdb's copy has only in-frame clones and lacks some. The sample has roughly 550,000 clones; about 95% are singletons. The sample comes from a study of shared clonotypes between healthy human individuals. Study results and limitations: Among donors, the sharing of clonotypes was expected to be influenced by sequencing depth.

The naive CD8 fraction comprised CD45RO-negative cells positively selected for CCR7 and excluded terminally differentiated effector memory CD45RA+ cells. Sequencing was performed on naive CD8+ T cells sorted from blood. This sequence was found in a woman aged 25 to 39 in good health. The chain is built from TRBV7-9 and TRBJ2-7; the match to TRBD2 covers 8 bases. CDR3 loop: CASSPSSGNPTYEQYF. For the CDR3, the DNA is TGTGCCAGCAGCCCGAGTAGCGGGAACCCAACCTACGAGCAGTACTTC.